The TCR beta chain described here comes from a study of blood T cell repertoires in COVID-19. Study-wide context: Italy, Spain and the United States were the sources of the convalescent and acute COVID-19 samples. T cells, B-cell-depleted T cells, or PBMCs supplied cDNA or gDNA.

This CDR3 is 16 amino acids long. The ends were cut back, 5 bases at V and 0 bases at J, with 16 bases in the middle. Germline-derived CDR1 and CDR2 are MDHEN and SYDVKM. In the source study's methods: Reference gene primer amplification yielded estimated nucleated cell counts. Only in-frame clones appear in the TCRdb table, and some are missing; sequencing was by immunoSEQ multiplex PCR. The V and J calls and the clone size are those of that table, but D and trimming were determined from the DNA. Of more than 90,000 clones listed, 60% to 85% are singletons. V usage is TRBV28 and J usage is TRBJ1-1, with D perhaps TRBD1 (6 bases). The TCR sequence derives from an elderly woman with acute or convalescent COVID-19. Sequencing was done on a sample of peripheral blood. The CDR3 loop reads CASSDTGFGMNTEAFF. The CDR3 bases are TGTGCCAGCAGTGACACAGGGTTTGGTATGAACACTGAAGCTTTCTTT.